This T cell receptor (beta chain) was captured in a study of blood T cell repertoires in COVID-19. The V and J ends lost 5 bases and 8 bases, in that order; junction bases with no gene match: 4. CDR3 length: 13 residues. Per the germline V gene, CDR1 is GTSNPN and CDR2 is SVGIG (reference sequence). TCRdb's table, derived via immunoSEQ multiplex PCR, lists solely in-frame clones and lacks some. The sample records more than 120,000 clones, roughly 84% being singletons. Participants were aged 18 to 89 years from around 26 US areas. The chain combines TRBV30 with TRBJ1-5; 12 bases fit TRBD1. The sequenced sample was PBMCs or T cells enriched from blood (not recorded which). The receptor's source is a man aged 45-65 years in a cohort exposed to, infected with or recovered from COVID-19 (not recorded which). Here the CDR3 reads CAWSGQGAEPQHF. The CDR3 bases are TGTGCCTGGTCGGGACAGGGGGCTGAGCCCCAGCATTTT.